This T cell receptor (beta chain) was documented in a study of blood T cells in healthy people across ages. This clonotype was picked up one time. A read error may produce the germline difference seen at one junction end. Isolated per sample were at least 7 million PBMCs. Germline CDR1 is SGHRS and CDR2 is YFSETQ. There are 14 residues in the CDR3. Combining a sample-barcoded 5' primer with a J-beta primer mix, a second PCR ran for 7 to 11 cycles. Each CDR3 protein gets one entry after TCRdb re-called the 5' RACE reads with MiXCR. In the table there are about 670,000 distinct CDR3 sequences, around 52% of which are singletons.

What was sequenced was blood. The chain recombines TRBV5-1 with TRBJ2-7; D is possibly TRBD2 (6 bases). The sequence derives from a woman of 80 years or more in good health. CDR3 amino acids: CASRLGTAQETQDF. The CDR3 region has the DNA TGCGCCAGCAGACTAGGGACTGCACAAGAGACCCAGGACTTC.